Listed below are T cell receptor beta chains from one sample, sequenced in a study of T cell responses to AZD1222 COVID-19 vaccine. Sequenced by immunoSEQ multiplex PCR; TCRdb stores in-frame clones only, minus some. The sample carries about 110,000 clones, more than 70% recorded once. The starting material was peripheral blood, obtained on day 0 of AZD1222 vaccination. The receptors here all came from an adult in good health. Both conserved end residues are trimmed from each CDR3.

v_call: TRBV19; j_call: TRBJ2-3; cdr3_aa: ASSRGLAGGGDTQY
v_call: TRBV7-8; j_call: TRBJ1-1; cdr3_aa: ASSLEGKRGTEAF
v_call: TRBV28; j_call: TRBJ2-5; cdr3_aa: ASGKGSETQY
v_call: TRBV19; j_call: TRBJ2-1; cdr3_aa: ASISRVYNEQF
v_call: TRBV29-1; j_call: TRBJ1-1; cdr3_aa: SGSGGGGRTEAF
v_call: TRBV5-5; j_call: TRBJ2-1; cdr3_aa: ASSPWTGSSYNEQF
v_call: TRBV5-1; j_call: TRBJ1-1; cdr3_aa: ASSAGAGNTEAF
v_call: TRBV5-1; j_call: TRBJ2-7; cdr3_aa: ASSLDGAYEQY
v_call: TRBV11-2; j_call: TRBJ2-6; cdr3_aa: ASSARTGDNVLT
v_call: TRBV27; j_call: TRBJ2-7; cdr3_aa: ASSLPARAEQY
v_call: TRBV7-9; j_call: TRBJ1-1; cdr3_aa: ASSLVGAGEAF
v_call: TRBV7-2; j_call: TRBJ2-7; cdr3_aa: ASASEGARAYEQY
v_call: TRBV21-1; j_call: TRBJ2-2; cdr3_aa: ASSPKGGQEDPNTGELF
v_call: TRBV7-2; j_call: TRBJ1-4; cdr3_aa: ASSDGGKLF
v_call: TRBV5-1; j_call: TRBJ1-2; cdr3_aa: ASSIPGQGAHGYT
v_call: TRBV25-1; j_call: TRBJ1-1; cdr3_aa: ASSVTATTEAF
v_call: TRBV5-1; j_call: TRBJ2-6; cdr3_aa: ASSLAGTGANVLT
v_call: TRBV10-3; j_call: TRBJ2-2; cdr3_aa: AISGTGNTGELF
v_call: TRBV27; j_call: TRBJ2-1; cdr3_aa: ASSLLDSGSGNEQF
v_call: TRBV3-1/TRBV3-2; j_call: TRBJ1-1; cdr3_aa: ASSPLGTEAF
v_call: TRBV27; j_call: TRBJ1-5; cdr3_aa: ASGINQPQH
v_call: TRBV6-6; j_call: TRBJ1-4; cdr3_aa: ASKGQHATNEKLF
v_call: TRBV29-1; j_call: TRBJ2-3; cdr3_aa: SGNRGLSADTQY
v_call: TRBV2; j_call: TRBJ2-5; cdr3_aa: ASSEATGKKGETQY
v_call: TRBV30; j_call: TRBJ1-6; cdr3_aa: AWSARVRVDSPLH
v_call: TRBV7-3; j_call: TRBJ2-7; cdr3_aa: ASSIDNSGYEQY
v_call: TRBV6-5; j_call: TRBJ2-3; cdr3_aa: ASSYSGGDTDTQY
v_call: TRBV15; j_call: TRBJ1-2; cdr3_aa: ATSGGREDGYT
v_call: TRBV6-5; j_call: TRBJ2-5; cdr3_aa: ASSSGRETQY
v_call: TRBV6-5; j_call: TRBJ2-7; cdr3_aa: ASTKTGREY
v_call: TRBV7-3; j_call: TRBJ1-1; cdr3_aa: ASSLLGHSNTEAF
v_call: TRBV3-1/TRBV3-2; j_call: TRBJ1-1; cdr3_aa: ASSQEGRRGTEAF
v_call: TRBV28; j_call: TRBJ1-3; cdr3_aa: ASSSAGHSGSSGNTIY
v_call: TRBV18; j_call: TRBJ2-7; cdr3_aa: ASSPEGAANLGTKQY
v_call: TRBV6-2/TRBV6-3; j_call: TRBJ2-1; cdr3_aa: ASSYNVAREQF
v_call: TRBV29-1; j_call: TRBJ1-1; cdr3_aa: SVDDLRTEAF
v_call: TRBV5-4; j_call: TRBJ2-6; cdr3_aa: ASSSFSGSSGANVLT
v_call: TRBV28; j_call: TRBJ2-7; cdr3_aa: ASTQLAGRGEQY
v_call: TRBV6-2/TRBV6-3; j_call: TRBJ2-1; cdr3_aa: ASSPMTSGGGYNEQF
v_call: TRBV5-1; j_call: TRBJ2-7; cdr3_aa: ASSSPRDGNEQY
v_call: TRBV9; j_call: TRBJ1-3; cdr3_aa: ASSVAGTDIGNTIY
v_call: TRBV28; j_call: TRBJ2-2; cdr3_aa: ASSLGRLFGGLNTGELF
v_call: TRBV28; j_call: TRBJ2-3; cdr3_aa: ASSATWTKDTQY